What follows describes a single T cell receptor beta chain. Antigen: not known. Preparation of the TCRbeta library was carried out with unique molecular identifiers. Via MiXCR, TCRdb re-called the PCR reads, giving one row per CDR3 protein. The sample lists 700,000 to 950,000 distinct CDR3 sequences, roughly 15% seen once, with around 5% in the top ten. The data were taken from a study of T-cell reconstitution after alpha-beta-depleted transplantation in children. Notes on the study in general: Several hundred rapidly expanded clones from non-depleted graft cells reportedly supplied alpha-beta T cells about two months post-transplant. One year after transplant, T-cell counts and diversity came mostly from newly produced T cells.

V dropped 1 base and J dropped 5 bases, with 17 bases sitting between them. CDR1 is KGHSH, CDR2 LQKENI, per germline. The CDR3 consists of 16 residues. This TCR was recovered from a male patient younger than 18 who had a stem cell transplant for acute lymphoblastic leukemia, so the T cells may come from the graft donor. The sample here was PBMCs, mostly from graft donor cells, taken 360 days after TCRalphabeta/CD19-depleted stem cell transplant. V is TRBV18 and J is TRBJ2-5, with D tentatively TRBD2 (6 bases). CDR3 region: CASSPRAGRGGETQYF. CDR3 DNA sequence: TGTGCCAGCTCACCACGGGCCGGGAGAGGCGGGGAGACCCAGTACTTC.